The rows below give T cell receptor beta chains drawn from one sample of a study of blood T cell repertoires in COVID-19. The data were produced by immunoSEQ multiplex PCR, yet TCRdb's version contains in-frame clones alone and is incomplete. Of over 150,000 clones detected, nearly 80% appear once; the ten largest clones hold approximately 27%. Sequenced input: peripheral blood. The origin of the receptors is a woman aged 70-85 years with acute or convalescent COVID-19. CDR3s include the opening cysteine and the closing phenylalanine or tryptophan. Fields, in order: V gene, D gene, clone size, J gene, CDR3 DNA, CDR3 protein. D genes are given only for firm matches. Clone size is stated in some rows and not others, as once, few, many or a class when expanded.

TRBV23-1	TRBD1	-	TRBJ2-7	TGCGCCAGCAGTCACACGATCGACTCTGGGACAGGGGCATATTACGAGCAGTACTTC	CASSHTIDSGTGAYYEQYF
TRBV2	-	-	TRBJ2-7	TGTGCCAGCAGTGACAGGGGTGCGGTTGGCGAGCAGTACTTC	CASSDRGAVGEQYF
TRBV2	-	once	TRBJ1-6	TGTGCCAGCAGGAGGGCAGGGTCCAGGGGCTCACCCCTCCACTTT	CASRRAGSRGSPLHF
TRBV2	TRBD2	-	TRBJ2-5	TGTGCCAGCAGTGCTTCGAGCGGGAGGGCCGGAGAGACCCAGTACTTC	CASSASSGRAGETQYF
TRBV15	-	-	TRBJ2-4	TGTGCCACCAGCAGAGCAAGCGGGACAGGTTCACTAGCCAAAAACATTCAGTACTTC	CATSRASGTGSLAKNIQYF
TRBV6-2/TRBV6-3	-	-	TRBJ2-1	TGTGCCAGCAGTTATCTACGGAATGAGCAGTTCTTC	CASSYLRNEQFF
TRBV3-1/TRBV3-2	-	-	TRBJ2-2	TGTGCCAGCAGCTACTATCCCTCGATCGGTAACACCGGGGAGCTGTTTTTT	CASSYYPSIGNTGELFF
TRBV5-1	TRBD1	-	TRBJ2-7	TGCGCCAGCAGAAGGGACAGGAACTCCTACGAGCAGTACTTC	CASRRDRNSYEQYF
TRBV3-1/TRBV3-2	-	-	TRBJ1-1	TGTGCCAGCAGCCAGGCACAGGTAACGAACACTGAAGCTTTCTTT	CASSQAQVTNTEAFF
TRBV9	-	-	TRBJ2-2	TGTGCCAGCAGCGTAGGGGTCGGAAGGGGGAGCACCGGGGAGCTGTTTTTT	CASSVGVGRGSTGELFF
TRBV2	TRBD2	-	TRBJ2-2	TGTGCCACCGCGGGAGGGTTAAACACCGGGGAGCTGTTTTTT	CATAGGLNTGELFF
TRBV5-1	-	many	TRBJ2-1	TGCGCCAGCAGCTTGGCATTGTACGGGGACAATGAGCAGTTCTTC	CASSLALYGDNEQFF
TRBV3-1/TRBV3-2	TRBD2	many	TRBJ2-7	TGTGCCAGCAGCCAAGGTCTAGCGGGAGGCGAGCAGTACTTC	CASSQGLAGGEQYF
TRBV5-1	TRBD1	-	TRBJ2-2	TGCGCCAGCAGCTTGGGACAGGGATCATTATCCGGGGAGCTGTTTTTT	CASSLGQGSLSGELFF
TRBV15	-	-	TRBJ1-2	TGTGCCACCAGCAGAGATCAAGCAGGGCCAAGGGGCTACACCTTC	CATSRDQAGPRGYTF
TRBV5-1	-	-	TRBJ2-7	TGCGCCAGCAGTTATGGAGGGGTTGGGACCTACGAGCAGTACTTC	CASSYGGVGTYEQYF